This record concerns one T cell receptor (beta chain) sequence. Its target is unknown. Only in-frame clones appear in the TCRdb table, and some are missing; sequencing was by immunoSEQ multiplex PCR. The table records around 63,000 clones, roughly 76% of them present only once. This record comes from a study of vaccination effects on CD4 cells after COVID-19. Study information: It was two doses of either the BNT162b2 or mRNA-1273 vaccine that participants received. Study-level points and caveats: The vaccine-induced clones of healthy vaccinees included only 1 of 255 that cross-reacted with common cold coronaviruses.

Expansion of antigen-specific CD4+ T cells with viral peptide pools was carried out by the ViraFEST assay before sequencing. At the end of 9 to 11 days of culture, CD4+ T cells were isolated. Nobody among the vaccine recipients had prior SARS-CoV-2 infection (nucleocapsid antibodies were negative). Cultures of about 2 million PBMC per well contained approximately 9.6 IU/ml IL-2 plus 10 ug/ml peptides. Both day 3 and day 7 saw half the medium replaced with IL-2 medium. The CDR3 extends over 15 amino acids. CDR1 and CDR2 (germline): KGHSH, LQKENI. V was clipped by 3 bases and J by 2 bases; unmatched bases: 5.

This TCR came from a human donor who received a COVID-19 vaccine. This specimen consisted of CD4+ T cells from PBMCs cultured with HCoV-OC43 spike peptides, obtained before COVID-19 vaccination. Subset defined: HCoV-OC43 spike overlapping peptide pool stimulation. The V gene is TRBV18, the J gene TRBJ2-3; 7 nucleotides agree with TRBD2. The CDR3 region is CASSPLGGDTDTQYF. The CDR3 bases are TGTGCCAGCTCACCGTTGGGGGGGGACACAGATACGCAGTATTTT.